This T cell receptor beta chain is from a study of T cell responses to AZD1222 COVID-19 vaccine. Findings and caveats of the study: Spike-wide vaccine-associated CD4 TCRs dominated at 160-218 and 743-854. Of spike-specific TCRs, nearly half reportedly target regions left unmutated in variants. At baseline, seropositivity was found in only six AZD1222 recipients.

TCRdb's copy holds only in-frame clones and misses some; the assay was immunoSEQ multiplex PCR. Of fewer than 200,000 clones detected, almost 90% appear once; the ten largest clones hold roughly 0.5%. V gave up 6 bases and J gave up 5 bases, with 14 bases separating them. The CDR3 has 14 residues. Germline V gene lookup returns CDR1 LGHDT and CDR2 YNNKEL (reference sequence). This clone showed up many times. Its cognate antigen is unknown. This clonotype was sampled from an adult in good health. Sequenced here: peripheral blood, sampled on day 0 of AZD1222 vaccination. The chain joins TRBV3-1 (or the pseudogene TRBV3-2) to TRBJ2-1; TRBD1 or TRBD2 may be the D gene (5 bases each). The CDR3 sequence: CASSHWVGDNEQFF. The CDR3 DNA is TGTGCCAGCAGTCATTGGGTGGGGGACAATGAGCAGTTCTTC.